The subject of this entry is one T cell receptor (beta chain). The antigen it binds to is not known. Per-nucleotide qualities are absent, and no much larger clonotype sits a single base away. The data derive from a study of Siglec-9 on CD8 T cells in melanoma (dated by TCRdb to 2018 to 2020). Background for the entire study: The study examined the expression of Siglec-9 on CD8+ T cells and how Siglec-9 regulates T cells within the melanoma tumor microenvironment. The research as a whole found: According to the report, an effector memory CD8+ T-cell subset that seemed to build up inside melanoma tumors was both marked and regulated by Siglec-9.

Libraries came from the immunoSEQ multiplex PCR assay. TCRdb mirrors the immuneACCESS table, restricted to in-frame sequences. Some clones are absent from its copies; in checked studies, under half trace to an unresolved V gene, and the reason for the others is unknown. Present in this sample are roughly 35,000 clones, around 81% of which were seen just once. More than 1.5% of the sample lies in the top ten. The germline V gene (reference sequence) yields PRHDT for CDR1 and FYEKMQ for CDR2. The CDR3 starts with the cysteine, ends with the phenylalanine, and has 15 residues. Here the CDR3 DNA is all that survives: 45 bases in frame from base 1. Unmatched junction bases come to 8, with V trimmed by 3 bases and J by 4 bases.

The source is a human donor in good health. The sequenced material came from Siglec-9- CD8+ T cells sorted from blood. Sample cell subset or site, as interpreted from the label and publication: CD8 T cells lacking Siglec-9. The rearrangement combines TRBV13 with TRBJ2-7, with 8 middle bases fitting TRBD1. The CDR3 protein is CASSLFSGGPYEQYF. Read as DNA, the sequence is TGTGCCAGCAGCTTGTTTTCAGGGGGCCCATACGAGCAGTACTTC. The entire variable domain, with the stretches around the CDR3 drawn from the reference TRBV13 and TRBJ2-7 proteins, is AAGVIQSPRHLIKEKRETATLKCYPIPRHDTVYWYQQGPGQDPQFLISFYEKMQSDKGSIPDRFSAQQFSDYHSELNMSSLELGDSALYFCASSLFSGGPYEQYFGPGTRLTVT.